The present T cell receptor beta chain was sequenced within a study of T cells after yellow fever vaccination. 5'RACE template switching added a universal primer site and UMIs to TCR cDNA. Each CDR3 protein is one row after TCRdb ran MiXCR on the 5' RACE reads. The repertoire consists of approximately 150,000 distinct CDR3 sequences, with 7.7% occurring once and the leading ten covering 0.55% to 0.9%. General study findings and limits: After the booster, roughly 96% of CD4 and just over 85% of CD8 primary-response clones were re-detected.

This clonotype was seen ten or more times. Its antigen is unidentified. Deletions cut 3 bases from V and 5 bases from J, with 10 bases between. Germline assignment: CDR1 LGHDT and CDR2 YNNKEL (reference sequence). The CDR3 has 13 residues. The sequencing here drew on CD4+ T cells sorted from PBMCs, taken 5 days after the yellow fever booster vaccination. V usage is TRBV3-1 and J usage is TRBJ2-5; D may be TRBD2 (6 bases). This TCR was recovered from a man aged 25 to 45 who received the YFV17D yellow fever vaccine. The CDR3 is CASSHSGVETQYF. CDR3 DNA sequence: TGTGCCAGCAGCCACTCGGGAGTCGAGACCCAGTACTTC.